These T cell receptor beta chains were read from a single sample in a study of T cells in Graves' hyperthyroidism and ophthalmopathy. TCRdb redid the calling of the multiplex PCR reads with MiXCR, one entry per CDR3 protein. The data show under 450,000 distinct CDR3 sequences, with about a sixth seen just once and roughly 13% held by the top ten. The sequenced material came from blood. The receptors were sampled from a woman aged 18-29 years with Graves' hyperthyroidism. Each CDR3 is given without its conserved first and last residue. Each record gives: CDR3 protein, V gene.

CDR3: ASSLQGNGYT
V: TRBV5-1

CDR3: ASSLALTDSSYEQY
V: TRBV7-9

CDR3: ASSAGEQY
V: TRBV11-2

CDR3: ASSLYPDSVGAF
V: TRBV7-3

CDR3: ASSLDGQGSYEQY
V: TRBV11-2

CDR3: ASKWDTGLVYEQY
V: TRBV5-1

CDR3: SARTRPKGIYGYT
V: TRBV20-1

CDR3: ASSSRPIRGAGASDTQY
V: TRBV7-2

CDR3: ASSGDLSDGYT
V: TRBV19

CDR3: ASSQGGTSGRSADTQY
V: TRBV3-1

CDR3: ASSVGWGTTEAF
V: TRBV7-2

CDR3: ASSLAGSLTYNSPLH
V: TRBV7-2

CDR3: ASSLVWTSGEGPYNEQF
V: TRBV5-1

CDR3: ASSLAPPSGGARYEQY
V: TRBV7-2

CDR3: ASSLVEGGTEAF
V: TRBV5-1

CDR3: ASSGRGRETQY
V: TRBV9

CDR3: ASSLAQGSTYSYT
V: TRBV7-3

CDR3: ASGRGGMNEQF
V: TRBV10-2

CDR3: ASSLELGRATEAF
V: TRBV5-1

CDR3: ASSLYQRLGRETQY
V: TRBV5-5